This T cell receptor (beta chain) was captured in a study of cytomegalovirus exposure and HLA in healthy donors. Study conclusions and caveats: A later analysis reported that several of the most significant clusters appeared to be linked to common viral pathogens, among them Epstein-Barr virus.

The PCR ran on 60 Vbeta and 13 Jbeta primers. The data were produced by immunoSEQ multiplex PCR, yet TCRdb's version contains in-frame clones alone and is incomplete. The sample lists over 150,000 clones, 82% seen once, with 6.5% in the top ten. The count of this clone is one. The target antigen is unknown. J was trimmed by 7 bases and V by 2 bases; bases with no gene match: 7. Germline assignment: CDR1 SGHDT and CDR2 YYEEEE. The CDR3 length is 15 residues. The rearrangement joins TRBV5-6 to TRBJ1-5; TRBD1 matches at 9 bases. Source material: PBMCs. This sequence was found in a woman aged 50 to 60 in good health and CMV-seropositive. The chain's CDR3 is CASSLGTGGRQPQHF. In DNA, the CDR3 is TGTGCCAGCAGCTTAGGCACAGGGGGCAGGCAGCCCCAGCATTTT.